Given below is one T cell receptor (beta chain) in context. The sample comes from a study of blood T cell repertoires in COVID-19. Study summary: The analysed material was cDNA or gDNA that came from T cells, B-cell-depleted T cells, or PBMCs.

Germline loops: CDR1 SGHNT, CDR2 YYREEE (reference sequence). V lost 4 bases to trimming and J lost 2 bases; unmatched junction nucleotides: 6. CDR3 size: 16 residues. Original analysis: Reference gene primer amplification gave nucleated cell count estimates. Assay used: immunoSEQ multiplex PCR; TCRdb lists only in-frame clones, some missing. V and J calls and clone size follow that table, whereas D and trimming were derived from the DNA. The repertoire holds over 250,000 clones, with approximately 88% as singletons. Source material: peripheral blood. The clonotype originates from a woman under 40 with acute or convalescent COVID-19. The V gene is TRBV5-4, the J gene TRBJ2-7; 13 nucleotides align to TRBD2. This CDR3 reads CASSGRGLAGAYEQYF. Written as DNA, the CDR3 is TGTGCCAGCAGCGGACGCGGACTAGCGGGAGCCTACGAGCAGTACTTC.